This T cell receptor (beta chain) comes out of a study of T cells in tuberculosis (dated by TCRdb to between 2017 and 2018). Notes on the research overall: In the study, CD1B tetramers and high-throughput TCR immunosequencing were combined to characterize T cells specific for the mycobacterial lipid antigen glucose monomycolate (GMM). A South African clinical cohort compared IGRA-negative adolescents, IGRA-positive adolescents with latent tuberculosis and adults with active tuberculosis, ten per group. PBMC from active tuberculosis patients were archived either before standard anti-tuberculosis treatment began or within 7 days of its start. Beyond this particular receptor, the publication reports: Clinical samples were selected based on which cryopreserved specimens were available, and the active tuberculosis cases were adults whereas the controls were adolescents. Using GEM motif frequencies, a classifier achieved approximately 75% accuracy, whereas a classifier built on the diverse GMM-specific repertoire got to nearly 90% accuracy (AUROC more than 0.85). Smaller NN-distances were partly driven by shorter CDR3-alpha lengths in active tuberculosis patients, and statistical significance was not reached for the TCR-beta difference. Compared with IGRA-negative controls, TCR-alpha repertoires from active tuberculosis had smaller mean NN-distances to GMM-specific TCRs, which suggests that these TCRs underwent clonal expansion.

From the cysteine up to the phenylalanine, the CDR3 has a length of 16 residues. Left in the record is the CDR3 DNA by itself, 48 bases read in frame from the first base. V gives up 5 bases and J gives up 0 bases, and the segment between their germline ends measures 16 bases. CDR1 SGHTA and CDR2 FQGNSA are derived from the germline V gene. Of note for this clone: This clone's antigen is unknown. The input lacks base qualities; no much larger clone sits a single base away.

The immunoSEQ multiplex PCR assay was used to generate TCR libraries, with TCR-beta and/or TCR-alpha/delta assays applied to each sample. The Illumina high-throughput platform was used to sequence the amplified TCR libraries. As for the original processing: Clustering and dimensionality reduction were performed using pairwise TCRdist distances among GMM-specific receptors from ex vivo sorted or in vitro expanded T cells. Each clinical repertoire was assigned a mean NN-distance score, defined as the average TCRdist to the nearest 10% of tetramer-positive reference sequences. GEM TCR motif frequency was calculated as the fraction of unique TCRs that matched known GEM sequences in V/J usage and CDR3 length. Active tuberculosis was classified by linear discriminant analysis with leave-one-out cross-validation, implemented in scikit-learn. TCRdb took over this immuneACCESS table, retaining in-frame rearrangements with V and J assigned. Such tables are incomplete; in checked studies, under half of the missing clones stem from an unresolved V gene, and the remainder is unexplained. V and J calls and clone size are copied from that table; D and trimming were computed from the DNA. The sample data list 25,000 to 35,000 clones, and 70% to 90% of these were observed just once. The ten largest clones represent about 5.3% of the sample.

Explained via the paper, the time point label denotes: new active TB diagnosis, blood taken before or within 7 days of starting treatment. Active tuberculosis patients were HIV-seronegative South African adults aged 18 years or older with a new diagnosis. Confirmation of active tuberculosis came from positive sputum smear microscopy and/or a positive M. tuberculosis culture. Immunosequencing of unsorted cryopreserved PBMC covered, on average, around 97,000 T cells per clinical donor. The clonotype was recovered from an adult with tuberculosis. The sequenced sample was PBMCs, obtained at tuberculosis diagnosis. The sequence joins TRBV7-2 to TRBJ2-5; TRBD2 is a weak D gene call, 6 bases matching. The encoded CDR3 is CASSPWAGQYQETQYF. The DNA sequence is as follows: TGTGCCAGCAGCCCATGGGCGGGGCAGTACCAAGAGACCCAGTACTTC.